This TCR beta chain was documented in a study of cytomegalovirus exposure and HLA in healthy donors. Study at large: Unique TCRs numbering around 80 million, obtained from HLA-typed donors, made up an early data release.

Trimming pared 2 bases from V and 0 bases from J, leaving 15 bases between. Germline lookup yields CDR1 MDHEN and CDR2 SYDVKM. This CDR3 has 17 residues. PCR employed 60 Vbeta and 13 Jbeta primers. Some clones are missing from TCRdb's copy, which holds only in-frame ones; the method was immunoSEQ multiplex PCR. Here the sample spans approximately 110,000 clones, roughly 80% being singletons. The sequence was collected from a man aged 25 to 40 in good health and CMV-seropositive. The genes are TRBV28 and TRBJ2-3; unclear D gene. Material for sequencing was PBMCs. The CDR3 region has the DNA TGTGCCAGCAGTTTACTCTCCCTGGGCGCAAGCACAGATACGCAGTATTTT. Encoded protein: CASSLLSLGASTDTQYF.